A selection of T cell receptor beta chains follows, all from one sample in a study of T-cell reconstitution after alpha-beta-depleted transplantation in children. From the PCR reads, TCRdb called clonotypes with MiXCR, one entry per CDR3 protein. The sample has approximately 190,000 distinct CDR3 sequences, approximately 6.8% seen once. This material consisted of PBMCs, taken before TCRalphabeta/CD19-depleted stem cell transplant. These receptors originate from a girl in the first two years of life with combined immunodeficiency, due to receive a stem cell transplant. Each CDR3 is given with its conserved first and last residue. The order of the fields is clone size, V gene, J gene, D gene, CDR3 DNA, CDR3 protein. A D gene is named only where the DNA matches it firmly. Size is stated for part of the rows, as once, few or many counts, or as a class when the clone is expanded.

many	TRBV29-1	TRBJ2-7	.	TGCAGCGTTGAAGATCCCCCAGGTCCCGAGCAGTACTTC	CSVEDPPGPEQYF
.	TRBV28	TRBJ1-1	.	TGTGCCAGCAGTTTTACCCAGGGTGTGCGGGTATCGTACACTGAAGCTTTCTTT	CASSFTQGVRVSYTEAFF
many	TRBV6-5	TRBJ2-2	.	TGTGCCAGCAGTTACTCGCGCAGGGGGGACACCGGGGAGCTGTTTTTT	CASSYSRRGDTGELFF
many	TRBV3-1	TRBJ2-1	TRBD2	TGTGCCAGCAGCCAATTTAGCGGGGCCTACAATGAGCAGTTCTTC	CASSQFSGAYNEQFF
many	TRBV12-3/TRBV12-4	TRBJ2-7	.	TGTGCCAGCAGTTTAGCTTCCCCCTCCTACGAGCAGTACTTC	CASSLASPSYEQYF
many	TRBV28	TRBJ2-3	TRBD2	TGTGCCAGCAGTCCCTTGAGGGGGACTAGCGGGAGAGATACGCAGTATTTT	CASSPLRGTSGRDTQYF
many	TRBV20-1	TRBJ2-7	TRBD2	TGCAGTGCTAGAGTCCCCGGGAGGGGTGGGAGCGAGCAGTACTTC	CSARVPGRGGSEQYF
many	TRBV28	TRBJ2-1	.	TGTGCCAGCAGACAGCGCTCCTACAATGAGCAGTTCTTC	CASRQRSYNEQFF
many	TRBV4-2	TRBJ2-7	.	TGTGCCAGCAGCCAACCGCAGGGGATCCACGAGCAGTACTTC	CASSQPQGIHEQYF
many	TRBV6-5	TRBJ2-7	.	TGTGCCAGCGGGGCGGGCTCCTACGAGCAGTACTTC	CASGAGSYEQYF
many	TRBV29-1	TRBJ2-2	.	TGCAGCGCCCTCACAGGCTTACGAGAGCTGTTTTTT	CSALTGLRELFF
many	TRBV7-6	TRBJ2-1	.	TGTGCCAGCAGCTTACTAGGGGGGGAAATCAGGAATGAGCAGTTCTTC	CASSLLGGEIRNEQFF
few	TRBV14	TRBJ2-2	.	TGTGCCAGCAGCCAAAAAATTCTCACCGGGGAGCTGTTTTTT	CASSQKILTGELFF
many	TRBV12-3/TRBV12-4	TRBJ2-5	TRBD1	TGTGCCAGCAGTTTAGTTTGGGACAGGGAATCTAGAGAGACCCAGTACTTC	CASSLVWDRESRETQYF
.	TRBV11-2	TRBJ1-2	.	TGTGCCAGCAGCTTAAGGGGTTCGAATGGCTTCACCTTC	CASSLRGSNGFTF
many	TRBV5-1	TRBJ2-1	.	TGCGCCAGCAGCAGGGCGGGGACAGCCTACAATGAGCAGTTCTTC	CASSRAGTAYNEQFF
.	TRBV27	TRBJ2-7	TRBD2	TGTGCCAGCAGTTTTTTGCGGGAGCCCTCCTACGAGCAGTACTTC	CASSFLREPSYEQYF
many	TRBV4-3	TRBJ2-5	TRBD2	TGCGCCAGCAGCCAAGGGAAGGGGAGGGTTCAAGAGACCCAGTACTTC	CASSQGKGRVQETQYF
many	TRBV6-2/TRBV6-3	TRBJ2-3	.	TGTGCCAGCAGTTACAACTCCCGGGCAGATACGCAGTATTTT	CASSYNSRADTQYF
many	TRBV28	TRBJ1-5	.	TGTGCCAGCAGTTTACAGGACATAGGTAATCAGCCCCAGCATTTT	CASSLQDIGNQPQHF
.	TRBV6-7	TRBJ2-5	TRBD2	TGTGCCAGCAGTTCTAATGCGACTAGCGGGAGGGCTCACCAAGAGACCCAGTACTTC	CASSSNATSGRAHQETQYF
many	TRBV29-1	TRBJ2-7	TRBD2	TGCAGCGTTGGGGGGGGTCCGCCCTACGAGCAGTACTTC	CSVGGGPPYEQYF
many	TRBV28	TRBJ2-3	.	TGTGCCAGCAGCTCCCACCTCTTCGGACGCACAGATACGCAGTATTTT	CASSSHLFGRTDTQYF
many	TRBV6-6	TRBJ2-1	.	TGTGCCAGCAGTTCTAGGGGCAGGGGATTAGGCAATGAGCAGTTCTTC	CASSSRGRGLGNEQFF
many	TRBV30	TRBJ2-1	.	TGTGCCTGGAGTTCATACGGGGTCACCTACAATGAGCAGTTCTTC	CAWSSYGVTYNEQFF
few	TRBV7-8	TRBJ2-7	.	TGTGCCAGCAGCTTGGCACCCTACTACGAGCAGTACTTC	CASSLAPYYEQYF
few	TRBV7-2	TRBJ2-1	TRBD2	TGTGCCAGCAGCTTAGCGACTAGCGGGGGATCATATGAGCAGTTCTTC	CASSLATSGGSYEQFF